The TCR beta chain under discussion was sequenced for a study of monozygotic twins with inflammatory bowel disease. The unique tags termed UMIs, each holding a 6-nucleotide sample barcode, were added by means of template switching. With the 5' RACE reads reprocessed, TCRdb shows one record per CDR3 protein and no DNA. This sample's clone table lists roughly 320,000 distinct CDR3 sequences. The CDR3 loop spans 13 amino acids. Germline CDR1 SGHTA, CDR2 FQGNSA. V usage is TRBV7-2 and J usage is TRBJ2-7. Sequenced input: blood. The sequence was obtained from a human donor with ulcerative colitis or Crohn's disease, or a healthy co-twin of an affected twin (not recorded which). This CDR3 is CASSLSRTYEQYF.